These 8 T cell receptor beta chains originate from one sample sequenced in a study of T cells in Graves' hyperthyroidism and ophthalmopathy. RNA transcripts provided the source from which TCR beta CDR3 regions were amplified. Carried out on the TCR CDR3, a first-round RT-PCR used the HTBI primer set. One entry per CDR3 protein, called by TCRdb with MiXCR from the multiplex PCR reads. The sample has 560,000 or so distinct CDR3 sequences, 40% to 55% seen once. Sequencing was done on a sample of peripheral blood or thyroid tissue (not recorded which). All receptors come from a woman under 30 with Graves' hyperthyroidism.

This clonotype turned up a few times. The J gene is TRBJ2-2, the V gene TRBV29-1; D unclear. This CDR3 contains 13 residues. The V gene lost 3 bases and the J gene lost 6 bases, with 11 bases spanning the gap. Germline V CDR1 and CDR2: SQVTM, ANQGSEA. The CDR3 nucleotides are TGCAGCGTTGAGGGCAGATCTCCCGGGGAGCTGTTTTTT. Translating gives CSVEGRSPGELFF.

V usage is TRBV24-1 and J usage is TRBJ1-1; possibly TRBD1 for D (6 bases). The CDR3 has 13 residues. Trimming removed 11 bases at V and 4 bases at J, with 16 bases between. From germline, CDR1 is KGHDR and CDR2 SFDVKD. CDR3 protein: CASNVDRTTEAFF. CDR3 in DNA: TGTGCCAGCAACGTAGACAGGACCACTGAAGCTTTCTTT.

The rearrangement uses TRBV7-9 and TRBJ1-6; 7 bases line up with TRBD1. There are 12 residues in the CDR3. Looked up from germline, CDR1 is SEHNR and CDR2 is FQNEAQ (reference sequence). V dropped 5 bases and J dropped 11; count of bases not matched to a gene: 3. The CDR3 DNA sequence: TGTGCCAGCAGCCTAGGGACAGCACCCCTCCACTTT. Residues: CASSLGTAPLHF.

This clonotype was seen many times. The CDR3 DNA reads as TGCAGTGCTAGAACTAGCGGGCGCTACGAGCAGTACTTC. Translation gives CSARTSGRYEQYF. The chain joins TRBV20-1 to TRBJ2-7; 9 positions agree with TRBD2. With 2 bases clipped from V and 3 bases from J, the junction kept 2 bases outside the gene matches. From germline, CDR1 is DFQATT and CDR2 SNEGSKA (reference sequence). This CDR3 has 13 amino acids.

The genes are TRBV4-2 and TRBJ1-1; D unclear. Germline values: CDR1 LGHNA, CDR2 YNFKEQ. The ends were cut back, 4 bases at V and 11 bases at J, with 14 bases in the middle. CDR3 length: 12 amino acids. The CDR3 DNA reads TGTGCCAGCAGCCCGCGGGAGAGCAACGCTTTCTTT. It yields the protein CASSPRESNAFF.

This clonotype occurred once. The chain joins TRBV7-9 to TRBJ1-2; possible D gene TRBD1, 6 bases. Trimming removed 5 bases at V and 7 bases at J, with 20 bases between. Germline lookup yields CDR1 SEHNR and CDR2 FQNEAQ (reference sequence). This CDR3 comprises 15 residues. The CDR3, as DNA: TGTGCCAGCAGCACGAGGGGGGGGAAGGCTGGTGGCTACACCTTC. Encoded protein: CASSTRGGKAGGYTF.

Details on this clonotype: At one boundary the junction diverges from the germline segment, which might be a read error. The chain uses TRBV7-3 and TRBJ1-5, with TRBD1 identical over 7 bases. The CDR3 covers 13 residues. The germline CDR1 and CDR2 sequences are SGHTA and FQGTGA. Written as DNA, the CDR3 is TGCGCCAGCAGCGCCAGGGGGAGTGAGCCCCAGCATTTT. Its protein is CASSARGSEPQHF.

In nucleotides, the CDR3 is TGTGCCAGCAGATGGGACAGGGAGGACTATGGCTACACCTTC. This gives the protein CASRWDREDYGYTF. The chain joins TRBV2 to TRBJ1-2, with 9 bases identical to TRBD1. The CDR3 runs 14 residues. Trimming removed 6 bases from V and 3 bases from J; junction bases left unmatched: 5. Germline V gene lookup returns CDR1 SNHLY and CDR2 FYNNEI.